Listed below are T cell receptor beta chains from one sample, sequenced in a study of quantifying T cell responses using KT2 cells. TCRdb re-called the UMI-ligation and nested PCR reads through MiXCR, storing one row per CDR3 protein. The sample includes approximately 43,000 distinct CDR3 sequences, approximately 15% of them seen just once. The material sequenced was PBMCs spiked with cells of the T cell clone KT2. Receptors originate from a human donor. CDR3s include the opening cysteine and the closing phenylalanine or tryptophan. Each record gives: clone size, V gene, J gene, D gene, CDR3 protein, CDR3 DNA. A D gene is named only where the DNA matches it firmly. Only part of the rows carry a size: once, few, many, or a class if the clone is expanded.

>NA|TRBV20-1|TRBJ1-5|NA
CSAYTGQHNQPQHF
TGCAGTGCTTACACCGGGCAACATAATCAGCCCCAGCATTTT
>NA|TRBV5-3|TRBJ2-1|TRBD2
CARSLRYRTSGSGSYNEQFF
TGTGCCAGAAGCTTGAGGTATAGGACTAGCGGGAGTGGGTCCTACAATGAGCAGTTCTTC
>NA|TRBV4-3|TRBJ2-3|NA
CASSQDTAFWAPDTQYF
TGCGCCAGCAGCCAAGATACAGCGTTCTGGGCCCCAGATACGCAGTATTTT
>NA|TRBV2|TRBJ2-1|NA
CASSGGANEQFF
TGTGCCAGCAGTGGGGGGGCCAATGAGCAGTTCTTC
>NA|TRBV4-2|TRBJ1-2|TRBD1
CASSPLSGTGDLYGYTF
TGTGCCAGCAGCCCCCTCTCCGGGACAGGGGACCTCTATGGCTACACCTTC
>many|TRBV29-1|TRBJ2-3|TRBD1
CSVRDRASTDTQYF
TGCAGCGTCCGAGACAGGGCTAGCACAGATACGCAGTATTTT
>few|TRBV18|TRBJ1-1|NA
CASSPAGSRETEAFF
TGTGCCAGCTCACCGGCCGGGTCCAGGGAAACTGAAGCTTTCTTT
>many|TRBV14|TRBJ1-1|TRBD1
CASSQTGGTEAFF
TGTGCCAGCAGCCAAACAGGGGGGACTGAAGCTTTCTTT
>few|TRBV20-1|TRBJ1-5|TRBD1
CSAAHGQGFQPQHF
TGCAGTGCTGCCCATGGACAGGGGTTTCAGCCCCAGCATTTT
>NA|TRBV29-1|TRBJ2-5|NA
CSVGQAGRGSETQYF
TGCAGCGTGGGGCAGGCGGGACGGGGGTCAGAGACCCAGTACTTC
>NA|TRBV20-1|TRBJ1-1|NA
CSAYGPNTEAFF
TGCAGTGCTTACGGACCTAACACTGAAGCTTTCTTT
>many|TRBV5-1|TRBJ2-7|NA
CASSQEGLSYEQYF
TGCGCCAGCAGCCAAGAGGGACTGTCCTACGAGCAGTACTTC
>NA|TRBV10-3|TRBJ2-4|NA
CAISRHRELAKNIQYF
TGTGCCATCAGTCGACACAGGGAACTAGCCAAAAACATTCAGTACTTC
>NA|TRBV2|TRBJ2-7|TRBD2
CASSERASGGSEQYF
TGTGCCAGCAGTGAAAGGGCTAGCGGAGGGAGCGAGCAGTACTTC
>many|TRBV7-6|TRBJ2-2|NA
CASSPGNTGELFF
TGTGCCAGCAGCCCAGGGAACACCGGGGAGCTGTTTTTT
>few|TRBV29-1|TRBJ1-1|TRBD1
CSVDRTGVNTEAFF
TGCAGCGTTGATCGGACAGGGGTGAACACTGAAGCTTTCTTT
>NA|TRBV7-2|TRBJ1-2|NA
CASSLSPNYGYTF
TGTGCCAGCAGCTTAAGTCCTAACTATGGCTACACCTTC
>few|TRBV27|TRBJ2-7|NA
CASSLLIGGEQYF
TGTGCCAGCAGTTTATTAATTGGCGGCGAGCAGTACTTC
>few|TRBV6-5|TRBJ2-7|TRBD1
CASSPGQGPNSYEQYF
TGTGCCAGCAGCCCCGGACAGGGTCCGAACTCCTACGAGCAGTACTTC
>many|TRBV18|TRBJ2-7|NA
CASSPPGRGPYYEQYF
TGTGCCAGCTCACCACCGGGCAGGGGACCCTACTACGAGCAGTACTTC
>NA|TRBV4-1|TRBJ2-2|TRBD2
CASSQFGGGAGTGELFF
TGCGCCAGCAGCCAATTCGGCGGGGGGGCGGGCACCGGGGAGCTGTTTTTT
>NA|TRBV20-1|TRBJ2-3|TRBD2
CSASLARGTDTQYF
TGCAGTGCATCACTAGCGAGAGGCACAGATACGCAGTATTTT
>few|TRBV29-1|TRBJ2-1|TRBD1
CSVTGTGYNEQFF
TGCAGCGTTACCGGGACAGGGTACAATGAGCAGTTCTTC
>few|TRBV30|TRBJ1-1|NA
CACHPGLNTEAFF
TGTGCCTGCCACCCGGGGTTGAACACTGAAGCTTTCTTT
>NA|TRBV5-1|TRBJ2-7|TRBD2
CASWTGLAGNEQYF
TGCGCCAGCTGGACGGGACTAGCGGGTAACGAGCAGTACTTC
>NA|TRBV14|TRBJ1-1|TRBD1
CASSYRGPYTEAFF
TGTGCCAGCAGCTACAGGGGCCCTTACACTGAAGCTTTCTTT
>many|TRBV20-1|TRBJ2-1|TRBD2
CSARGLAEYNEQFF
TGCAGTGCTAGAGGACTAGCGGAATACAATGAGCAGTTCTTC
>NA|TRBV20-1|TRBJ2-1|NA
CSAKSTSLNEQFF
TGCAGTGCTAAGTCTACTAGCTTGAATGAGCAGTTCTTC
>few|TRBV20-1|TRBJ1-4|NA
CSAQRGGQVEKLFF
TGCAGTGCCCAACGAGGGGGGCAGGTCGAAAAACTGTTTTTT
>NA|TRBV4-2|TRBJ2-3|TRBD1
CASSPEAAGGLPQKSTDTQYF
TGTGCCAGCAGCCCAGAGGCTGCAGGGGGTCTTCCACAGAAATCCACAGATACGCAGTATTTT
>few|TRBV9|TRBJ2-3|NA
CASSARRYPGGGTDTQYF
TGTGCCAGCAGCGCCCGTAGATATCCCGGGGGTGGCACAGATACGCAGTATTTT
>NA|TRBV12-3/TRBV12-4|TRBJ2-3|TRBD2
CASSRRGAGGGDTQYF
TGTGCCAGCAGTCGCCGCGGAGCGGGAGGGGGGGATACGCAGTATTTT
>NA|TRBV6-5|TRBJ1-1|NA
CASSYSDPGTSTEAFF
TGTGCCAGCAGTTACTCCGACCCAGGAACGAGCACTGAAGCTTTCTTT
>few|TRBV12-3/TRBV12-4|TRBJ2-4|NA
CASSSPKNIQYF
TGTGCCAGCAGTTCTCCCAAAAACATTCAGTACTTC
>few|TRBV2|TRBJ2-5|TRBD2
CASSELAGGLETQYF
TGTGCCAGCAGTGAACTAGCGGGGGGACTCGAGACCCAGTACTTC
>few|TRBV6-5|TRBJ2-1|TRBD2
CASSYSSGTSGLNEQFF
TGTGCCAGCAGTTACTCGAGTGGGACTAGCGGGTTAAATGAGCAGTTCTTC
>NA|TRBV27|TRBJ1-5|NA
CASSPRVHQPQHF
TGTGCCAGCAGTCCCAGGGTCCATCAGCCCCAGCATTTT
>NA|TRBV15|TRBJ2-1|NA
CATSGGSNEQFF
TGTGCCACCAGCGGGGGGAGCAATGAGCAGTTCTTC